This T cell receptor beta chain emerged from a study of OX40 agonist ivuxolimab in advanced cancers. Study details: Head and neck, renal cell, melanoma or hepatocellular carcinoma were the cancers that dose-escalation patients had. Regarding the study as a whole: Circulating CD4+ and CD8+ T cells showed clonal expansion by week 6 at 0.1 to 3.0 mg/kg.

Trimming stripped 5 bases from V and 2 bases from J, with 13 bases between. The CDR3 runs 14 residues. The V gene's germline CDR1 is SGHAT and CDR2 FQNNGV. Profiled with immunoSEQ multiplex PCR; TCRdb holds only in-frame clones, not every one. Of over 100,000 clones in the sample, around 95% were seen once. Note on this clone: The target antigen is unknown.

The receptor's source is an adult with an advanced solid tumor such as melanoma, head and neck, liver or kidney cancer. Sequencing was performed on CD4+ or CD8+ T cells sorted from blood, taken in a trial of the OX40 agonist ivuxolimab. The chain carries TRBV11-2 and TRBJ2-7; D is possibly TRBD1 or TRBD2 (7 bases each). This chain's CDR3 is CASSLRGGAYEQYF. CDR3 sequence (DNA): TGTGCCAGCAGCCTCAGGGGGGGCGCCTACGAGCAGTACTTC.